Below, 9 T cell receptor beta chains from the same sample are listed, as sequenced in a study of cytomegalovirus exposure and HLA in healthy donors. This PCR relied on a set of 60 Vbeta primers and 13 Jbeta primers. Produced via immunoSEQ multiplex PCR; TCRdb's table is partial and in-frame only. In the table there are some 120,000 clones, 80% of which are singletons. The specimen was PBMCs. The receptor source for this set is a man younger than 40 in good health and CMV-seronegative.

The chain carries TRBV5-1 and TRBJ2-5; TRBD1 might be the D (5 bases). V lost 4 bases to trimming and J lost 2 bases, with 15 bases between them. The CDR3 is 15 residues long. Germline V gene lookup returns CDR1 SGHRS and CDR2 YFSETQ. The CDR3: CASSRTGMGQETQYF. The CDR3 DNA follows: TGCGCCAGCAGCCGAACAGGCATGGGGCAAGAGACCCAGTACTTC.

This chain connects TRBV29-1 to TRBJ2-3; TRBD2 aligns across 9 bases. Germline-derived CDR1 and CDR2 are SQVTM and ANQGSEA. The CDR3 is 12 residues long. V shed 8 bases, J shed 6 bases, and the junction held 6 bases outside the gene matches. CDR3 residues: CSLSGGMDTQYF. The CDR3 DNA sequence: TGCAGCCTTAGCGGGGGAATGGATACGCAGTATTTT.

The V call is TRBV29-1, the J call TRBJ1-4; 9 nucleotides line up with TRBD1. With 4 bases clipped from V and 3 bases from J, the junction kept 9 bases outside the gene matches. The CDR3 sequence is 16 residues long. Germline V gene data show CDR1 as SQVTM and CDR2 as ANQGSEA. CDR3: CSVVDRGLGANEKLFF. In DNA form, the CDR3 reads TGCAGCGTTGTGGACAGGGGTTTAGGAGCTAATGAAAAACTGTTTTTT. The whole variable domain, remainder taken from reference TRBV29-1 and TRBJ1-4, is SAVISQKPSRDICQRGTSLTIQCQVDSQVTMMFWYRQQPGQSLTLIATANQGSEATYESGFVIDKFPISRPNLTFSTLTVSNMSPEDSSIYLCSVVDRGLGANEKLFFGSGTQLSVL.

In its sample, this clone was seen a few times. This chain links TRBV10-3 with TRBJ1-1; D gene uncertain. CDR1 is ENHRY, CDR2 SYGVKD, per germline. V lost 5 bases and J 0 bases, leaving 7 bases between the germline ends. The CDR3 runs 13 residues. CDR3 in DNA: TGTGCCATCAGTCCAGGCATGAACACTGAAGCTTTCTTT. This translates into CAISPGMNTEAFF.

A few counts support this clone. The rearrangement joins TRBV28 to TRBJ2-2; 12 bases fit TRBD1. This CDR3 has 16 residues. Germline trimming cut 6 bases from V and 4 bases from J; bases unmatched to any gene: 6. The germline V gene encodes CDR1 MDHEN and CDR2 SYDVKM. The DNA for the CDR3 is TGTGCCAGCAGGGCCAGGGACAGGGGGCGCACCGGGGAGCTGTTTTTT. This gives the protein CASRARDRGRTGELFF.

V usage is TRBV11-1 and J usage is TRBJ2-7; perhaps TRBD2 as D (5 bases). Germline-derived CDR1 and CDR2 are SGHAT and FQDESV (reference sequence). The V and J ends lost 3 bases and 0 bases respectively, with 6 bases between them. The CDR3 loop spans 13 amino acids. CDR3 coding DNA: TGTGCCAGCAGCTTCAGCGGCTCCTACGAGCAGTACTTC. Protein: CASSFSGSYEQYF.

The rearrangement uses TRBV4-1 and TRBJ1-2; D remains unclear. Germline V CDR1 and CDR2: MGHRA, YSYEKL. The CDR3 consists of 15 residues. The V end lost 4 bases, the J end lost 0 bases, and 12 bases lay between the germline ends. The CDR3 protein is CASSPIILTNYGYTF. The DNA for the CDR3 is TGCGCCAGCAGCCCTATCATACTTACTAACTATGGCTACACCTTC.

The CDR3 DNA reads as TGCGCCAGCAGTGCCCGATACGAGCAGTACTTC. It specifies CASSARYEQYF. This sequence joins TRBV10-2 and TRBJ2-5; no firm D call. The better agreement between TRBJ2-7 and the DNA end casts doubt on the J call. The CDR3 spans 11 residues. The germline V gene encodes CDR1 WSHSY and CDR2 SAAADI.

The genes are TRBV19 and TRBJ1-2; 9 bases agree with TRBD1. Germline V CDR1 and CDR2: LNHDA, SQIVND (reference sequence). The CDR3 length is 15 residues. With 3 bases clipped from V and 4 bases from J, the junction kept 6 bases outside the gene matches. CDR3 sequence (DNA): TGTGCCAGTAGTATCAGTACAGGGGGCGTCTATGGCTACACCTTC. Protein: CASSISTGGVYGYTF.